Listed here is a single T cell receptor (beta chain). This sample is drawn from a study of blood T cell repertoires in COVID-19. Study-wide context: PBMCs, B-cell-depleted T cells, or T cells were the source of the cDNA or gDNA that made up the material.

The V and J ends lost 5 bases and 5 bases respectively, with 18 bases between them. Looked up from germline, CDR1 is SGHVS and CDR2 is FNYEAQ. The CDR3 runs to 15 residues. Participants, roughly 18 to 100 years old, spanned more than 20 US areas. Resolution of symptoms, clearance, or two negative PCRs was present in recovered Cohort 3 donors. TCRdb's copy holds only in-frame clones and misses some; the assay was immunoSEQ multiplex PCR. The repertoire holds some 200,000 clones, with roughly 87% as singletons. The clonotype was recovered from a woman in her twenties or thirties who had recovered from COVID-19. Sequenced sample: PBMCs or T cells enriched from blood (not recorded which). This chain joins TRBV7-6 and TRBJ2-5, with a possible D match to TRBD1 (6 bases). The CDR3 sequence: CASSTRDRLGETQYF. The CDR3 DNA follows: TGTGCCAGCAGCACACGTGACAGGCTCGGGGAGACCCAGTACTTC.